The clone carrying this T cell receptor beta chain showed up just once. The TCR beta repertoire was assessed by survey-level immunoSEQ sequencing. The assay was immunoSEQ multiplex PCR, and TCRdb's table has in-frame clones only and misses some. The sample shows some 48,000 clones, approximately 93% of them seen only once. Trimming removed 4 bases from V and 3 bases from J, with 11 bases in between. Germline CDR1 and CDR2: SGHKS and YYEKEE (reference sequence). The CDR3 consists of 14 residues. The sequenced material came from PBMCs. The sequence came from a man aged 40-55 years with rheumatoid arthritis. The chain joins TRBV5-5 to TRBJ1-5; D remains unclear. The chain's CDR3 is CASSPDRYNQPQHF. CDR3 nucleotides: TGTGCCAGCAGCCCGGACCGTTACAATCAGCCCCAGCATTTT.